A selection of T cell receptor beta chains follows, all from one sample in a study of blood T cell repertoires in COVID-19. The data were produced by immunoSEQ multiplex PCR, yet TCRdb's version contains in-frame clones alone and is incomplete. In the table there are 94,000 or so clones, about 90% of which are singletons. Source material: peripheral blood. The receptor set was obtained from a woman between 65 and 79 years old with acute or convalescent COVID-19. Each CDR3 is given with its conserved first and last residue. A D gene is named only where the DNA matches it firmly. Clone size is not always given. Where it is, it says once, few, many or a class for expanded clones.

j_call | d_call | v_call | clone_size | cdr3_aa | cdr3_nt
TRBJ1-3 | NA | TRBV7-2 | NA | CASSVGGGNTIYF | TGTGCCAGCAGCGTAGGGGGGGGGAACACCATATATTTT
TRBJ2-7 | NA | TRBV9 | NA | CASSEDGGVSFEQYF | TGTGCCAGCAGCGAGGACGGCGGGGTTTCGTTCGAGCAGTACTTC
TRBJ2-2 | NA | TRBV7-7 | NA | CASSLDLPGELFF | TGTGCTAGCAGCTTAGATCTCCCCGGGGAGCTGTTTTTT
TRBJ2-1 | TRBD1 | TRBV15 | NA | CATSRTRTGYNNEQFF | TGTGCCACCAGCAGAACTCGGACAGGGTACAACAATGAGCAGTTCTTC
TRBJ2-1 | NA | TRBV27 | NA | CASSQQRGHEQFF | TGTGCCAGCAGTCAACAACGGGGTCATGAGCAGTTCTTC
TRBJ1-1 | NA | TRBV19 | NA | CASRPEGAWTTEAFF | TGTGCCAGTAGACCAGAAGGGGCGTGGACCACTGAAGCTTTCTTT
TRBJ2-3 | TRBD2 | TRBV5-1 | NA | CASSSGRTSGEITDTQYF | TGCGCCAGCAGCTCGGGACGGACTAGCGGGGAGATCACAGATACGCAGTATTTT
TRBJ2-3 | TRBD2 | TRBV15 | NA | CATSSRTSGTDTQYF | TGTGCCACCAGCAGTAGGACTAGCGGCACAGATACGCAGTATTTT
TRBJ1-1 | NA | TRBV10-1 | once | CASSESPSGDTEAFF | TGCGCCAGCAGTGAGTCTCCGTCAGGGGACACTGAAGCTTTCTTT
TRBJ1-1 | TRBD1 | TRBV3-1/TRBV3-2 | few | CASQTGDTEAFF | TGTGCCAGCCAGACAGGGGACACTGAAGCTTTCTTT
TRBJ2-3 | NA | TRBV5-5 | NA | CASSLASSTDTQYF | TGTGCCAGCAGCTTGGCTAGTTCCACAGATACGCAGTATTTT
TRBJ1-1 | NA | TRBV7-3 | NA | CASSPNSRGGAGTEAFF | TGTGCCAGCAGCCCAAACTCTCGGGGGGGCGCGGGCACTGAAGCTTTCTTT